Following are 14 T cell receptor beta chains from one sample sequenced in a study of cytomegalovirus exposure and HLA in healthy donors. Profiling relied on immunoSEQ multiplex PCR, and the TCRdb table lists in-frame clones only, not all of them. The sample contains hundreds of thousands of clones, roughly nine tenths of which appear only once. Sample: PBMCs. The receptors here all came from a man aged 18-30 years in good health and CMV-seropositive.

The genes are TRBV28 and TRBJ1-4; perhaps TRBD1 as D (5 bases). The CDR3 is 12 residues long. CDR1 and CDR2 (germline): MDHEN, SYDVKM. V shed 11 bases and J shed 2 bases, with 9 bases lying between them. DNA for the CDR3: TGTGCCTACGGGGGGACTAATGAAAAACTGTTTTTT. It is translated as CAYGGTNEKLFF.

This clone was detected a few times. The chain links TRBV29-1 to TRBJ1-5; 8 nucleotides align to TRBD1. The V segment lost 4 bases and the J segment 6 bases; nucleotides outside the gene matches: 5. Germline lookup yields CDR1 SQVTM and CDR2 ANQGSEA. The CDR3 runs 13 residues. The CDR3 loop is CSVATGGVQPQHF. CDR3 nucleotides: TGCAGCGTTGCCACAGGGGGGGTTCAGCCCCAGCATTTT.

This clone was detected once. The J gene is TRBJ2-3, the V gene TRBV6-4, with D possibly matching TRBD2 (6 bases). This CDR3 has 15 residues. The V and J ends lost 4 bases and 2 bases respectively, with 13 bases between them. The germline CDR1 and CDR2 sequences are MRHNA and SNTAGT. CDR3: CASSVGREATDTQYF. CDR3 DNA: TGTGCCAGCAGTGTAGGGCGGGAAGCCACAGATACGCAGTATTTT.

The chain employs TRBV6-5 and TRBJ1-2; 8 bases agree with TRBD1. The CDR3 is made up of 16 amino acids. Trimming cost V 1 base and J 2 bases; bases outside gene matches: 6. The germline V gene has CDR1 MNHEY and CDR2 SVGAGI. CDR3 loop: CASSYFNRGVNYGYTF. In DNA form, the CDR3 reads TGTGCCAGCAGTTACTTTAACAGGGGGGTGAACTATGGCTACACCTTC.

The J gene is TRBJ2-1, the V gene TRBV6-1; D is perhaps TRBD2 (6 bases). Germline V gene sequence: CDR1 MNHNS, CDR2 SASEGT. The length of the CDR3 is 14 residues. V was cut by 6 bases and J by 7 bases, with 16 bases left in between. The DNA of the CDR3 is TGTGCCAGCAGACCCGGGACTGCTGTAAATGAGCAGTTCTTC. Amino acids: CASRPGTAVNEQFF.

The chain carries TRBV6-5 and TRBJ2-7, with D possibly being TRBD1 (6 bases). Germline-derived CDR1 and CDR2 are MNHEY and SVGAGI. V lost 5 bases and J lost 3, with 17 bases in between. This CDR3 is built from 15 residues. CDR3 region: CASSTGTRPLYEQYF. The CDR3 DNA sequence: TGTGCCAGCAGTACCGGGACAAGGCCCCTCTACGAGCAGTACTTC.

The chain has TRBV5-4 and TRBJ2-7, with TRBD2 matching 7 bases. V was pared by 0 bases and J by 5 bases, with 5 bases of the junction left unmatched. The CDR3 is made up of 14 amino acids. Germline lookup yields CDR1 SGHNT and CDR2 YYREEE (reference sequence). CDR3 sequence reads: CASSLAGRRNEQYF. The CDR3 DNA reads TGTGCCAGCAGCTTGGCCGGGAGGAGAAACGAGCAGTACTTC.

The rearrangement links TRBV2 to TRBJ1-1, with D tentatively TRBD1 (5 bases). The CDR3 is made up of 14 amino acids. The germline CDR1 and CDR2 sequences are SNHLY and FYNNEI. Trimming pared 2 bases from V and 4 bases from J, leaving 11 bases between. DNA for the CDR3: TGTGCCAGCAGTGAAACAGGTTGGGGCACTGAAGCTTTCTTT. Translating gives CASSETGWGTEAFF.

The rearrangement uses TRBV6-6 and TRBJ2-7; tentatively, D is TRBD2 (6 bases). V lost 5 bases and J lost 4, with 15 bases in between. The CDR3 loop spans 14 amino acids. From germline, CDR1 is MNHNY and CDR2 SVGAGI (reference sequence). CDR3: CASSPNRAGYEQYF. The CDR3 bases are TGTGCCAGCAGTCCAAATCGGGCGGGGTACGAGCAGTACTTC.

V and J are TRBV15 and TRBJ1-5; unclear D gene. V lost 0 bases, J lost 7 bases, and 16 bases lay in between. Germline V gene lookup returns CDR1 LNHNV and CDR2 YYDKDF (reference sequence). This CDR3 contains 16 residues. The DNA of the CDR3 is TGTGCCACCAGCAGAGATTTGCCCGCCTCGGGACAGCCCCAGCATTTT. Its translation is CATSRDLPASGQPQHF.

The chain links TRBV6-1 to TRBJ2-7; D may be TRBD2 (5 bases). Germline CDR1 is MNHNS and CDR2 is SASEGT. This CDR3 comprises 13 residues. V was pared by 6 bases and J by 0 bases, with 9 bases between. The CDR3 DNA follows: TGTGCCAGCAGACTAGAAGGCTCCTACGAGCAGTACTTC. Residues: CASRLEGSYEQYF.

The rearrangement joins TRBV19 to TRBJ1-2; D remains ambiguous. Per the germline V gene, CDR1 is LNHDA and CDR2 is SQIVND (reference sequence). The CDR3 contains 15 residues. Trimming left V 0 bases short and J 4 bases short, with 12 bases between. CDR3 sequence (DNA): TGTGCCAGTAGTATAGACAGCCAACGAAGCTATGGCTACACCTTC. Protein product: CASSIDSQRSYGYTF.

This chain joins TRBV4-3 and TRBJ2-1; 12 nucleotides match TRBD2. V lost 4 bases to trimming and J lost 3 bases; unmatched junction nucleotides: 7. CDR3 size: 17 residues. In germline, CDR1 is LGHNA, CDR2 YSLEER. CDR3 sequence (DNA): TGCGCCAGCAGCCTTCAAAAGACTAGCGGGAGCTACAATGAGCAGTTCTTC. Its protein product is CASSLQKTSGSYNEQFF.

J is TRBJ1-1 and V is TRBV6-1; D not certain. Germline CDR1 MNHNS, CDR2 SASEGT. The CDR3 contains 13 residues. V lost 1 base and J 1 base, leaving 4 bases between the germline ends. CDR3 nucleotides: TGTGCCAGCAGTGAAGTTCCGAACACTGAAGCTTTCTTT. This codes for CASSEVPNTEAFF.